The following is a T cell receptor (beta chain) sequence with its context. The data originate from a study of shared clonotypes between healthy human individuals. Produced via immunoSEQ multiplex PCR; TCRdb's table is partial and in-frame only. The sample yields about 110,000 clones, around 68% seen once. Germline values: CDR1 MDHEN, CDR2 SYDVKM. V was cut by 4 bases and J by 2 bases, with 13 bases left in between. The CDR3 consists of 15 residues. V is TRBV28 and J is TRBJ2-3, with D unresolved. The material sequenced was memory CD8+ T cells sorted from blood. The subset is: CD45RO+ cells pooled with CCR7-negative TemRA cells. This receptor was obtained from a woman in her twenties or thirties in good health. CDR3 region: CASSSTPSITDTQYF. The CDR3 bases are TGTGCCAGCAGTTCTACCCCCTCTATCACAGATACGCAGTATTTT.